This TCR beta chain was sequenced during a study of CD8 T cells in Susac syndrome. Both CD4+ and CD8+ T cells were negatively isolated, and TEMRA cells underwent FACS enrichment. Trimming pared 4 bases from V and 6 bases from J, leaving 12 bases between. Per germline, CDR1 KGHDR and CDR2 SFDVKD. This CDR3 spans 13 amino acids. RNA amounts of about 0.5 to 1 ug underwent reverse transcription with random hexamers. One entry per CDR3 protein, called by TCRdb with MiXCR from the immunoSEQ multiplex PCR reads. Of over 150,000 distinct CDR3 sequences listed, 93% are singletons. This TCR derives from a human donor with multiple sclerosis. Sequencing was performed on CD4+ T cells from PBMCs. The rearrangement uses TRBV24-1 and TRBJ2-7, with TRBD1 as a possible D gene (6 bases). CDR3 sequence reads: CATSEQSGAEQYF. The CDR3 coding sequence is TGTGCCACCAGTGAACAATCAGGGGCCGAGCAGTACTTC.